Following are 12 T cell receptor beta chains from one sample sequenced in a study of T cell repertoires in cytomegalovirus infection. TCRdb analysed the reads with MiXCR anew, one entry per CDR3 protein. This table holds roughly 720,000 distinct CDR3 sequences, less than 40% found once. Sequencing was carried out using PBMCs. Every receptor here comes from a human donor in good health (CMV status not recorded). Some clones in this sample may be carry-over from other donors' samples.

Comments on this clonotype: A much larger clone lies a single base off, so this may be a read error. Since the CDR3 does not end with the conserved phenylalanine or tryptophan, this likely comes from a read error. The V gene is TRBV6-1, the J gene TRBJ2-2; D remains unclear. V was shortened by 3 bases and J by 6 bases, with 5 bases between the two germline ends. The germline gives CDR1 MNHNS, CDR2 SASEGT. This CDR3 spans 12 amino acids. The CDR3 reads CASSDGPGELFC. CDR3 coding DNA: TGTGCCAGCAGTGACGGCCCCGGGGAGCTGTTTTGT.

This chain uses TRBV28 with TRBJ1-6; 9 bases map to TRBD1. The junction had 7 bases not matched to a gene; V was cut back by 6 bases and J by 10 bases. Germline values: CDR1 MDHEN, CDR2 SYDVKM. The CDR3 runs to 14 residues. The CDR3 region is CASRLGTGLSPLHF. CDR3 bases: TGTGCCAGCAGACTGGGGACAGGGCTCTCACCCCTCCACTTT.

Many counts were recorded for this clonotype. The chain has TRBV25-1 and TRBJ1-6, with a possible D match to TRBD1 (5 bases). Deletions cut 1 base from V and 5 bases from J, with 15 bases between. This CDR3 contains 17 residues. Germline lookup yields CDR1 MGHDK and CDR2 SYGVNS. The CDR3 DNA sequence: TGTGCCAGCAGTGAATTAGGGCGCAGGGCCCATAATTCACCCCTCCACTTT. It translates to CASSELGRRAHNSPLHF.

This chain links TRBV12-3 or TRBV12-4 with TRBJ1-5; TRBD1 might be the D (6 bases). Trimming took 5 bases from V and 6 from J, leaving 14 bases between them. The CDR3 has 14 amino acids. This CDR3 reads CASSLQGTGQPQHF. The CDR3, as DNA: TGTGCCAGCAGTCTACAGGGCACGGGTCAGCCCCAGCATTTT.

This chain uses TRBV12-3 or TRBV12-4 with TRBJ1-1; D is unclear. CDR3 size: 14 residues. V lost 7 bases and J 1 base, leaving 13 bases between the germline ends. The CDR3: CASKYGRGNTEAFF. The CDR3 DNA sequence: TGTGCCAGCAAGTATGGGCGGGGGAACACTGAAGCTTTCTTT.

The chain uses TRBV7-8 and TRBJ2-3; D may correspond to TRBD1 or TRBD2 (5 bases each). V lost 6 bases to trimming and J lost 1 base, with 11 bases between them. Germline CDR1 is SGHVS and CDR2 is FQNEAQ. The CDR3 sequence is 14 residues long. The CDR3 spells CASSSGPRTDTQYF. The CDR3 nucleotides are TGTGCCAGCAGTTCGGGACCTCGCACAGATACGCAGTATTTT.

This clonotype was seen more than once but under ten times. The chain joins TRBV19 to TRBJ2-2; D is unclear. Germline CDR1 reads LNHDA; CDR2 reads SQIVND (reference sequence). The ends were cut back, 3 bases at V and 6 bases at J, with 8 bases in the middle. The CDR3 consists of 13 residues. The DNA for the CDR3 is TGTGCCAGTAGTATCGGGCAGGCCGGGGAGCTGTTTTTT. Translated: CASSIGQAGELFF.

The chain employs TRBV5-1 and TRBJ2-7; D tentatively reads TRBD1 or TRBD2 (5 bases each). V lost 9 bases, J lost 2 bases, and 15 bases lay in between. The CDR3 runs to 13 residues. Germline lookup yields CDR1 SGHRS and CDR2 YFSETQ. CDR3 sequence: CATRVAGAYEQYF. DNA of the CDR3: TGCGCCACCAGGGTGGCGGGCGCCTACGAGCAGTACTTC.

V is TRBV27 and J is TRBJ2-7; TRBD2 matches 7 bases. Trimming removed 3 bases from V and 2 bases from J; junction bases left unmatched: 7. The germline CDR1 and CDR2 sequences are MNHEY and SMNVEV (reference sequence). CDR3 length: 15 amino acids. CDR3 region: CASSFGLAAPYEQYF. In DNA, the CDR3 is TGTGCCAGCAGTTTTGGTCTAGCGGCCCCCTACGAGCAGTACTTC.

The chain couples TRBV12-3 or TRBV12-4 to TRBJ2-3, with TRBD1 matching 9 bases. Unmatched junction bases numbered 5, after V lost 6 bases and J lost 4 bases. CDR3 length: 14 residues. The CDR3 protein is CASSGTGIPDTQYF. The CDR3 region has the DNA TGTGCCAGCAGCGGGACAGGGATACCAGATACGCAGTATTTT.

The table lists this clonotype with a few counts. The CDR3 DNA follows: TGTGCCAGCAGTCCGCGAGGGGTACGGACCCAGTACTTC. The encoded protein is CASSPRGVRTQYF. The gene calls are TRBV27 and TRBJ2-5; D tentatively reads TRBD1 or TRBD2 (5 bases each). The CDR3 has 13 amino acids. Germline V gene data show CDR1 as MNHEY and CDR2 as SMNVEV (reference sequence). Between the trimmed V and J ends, which lost 5 bases and 7 bases, there was a span of 14 bases.

This chain uses TRBV7-9 with TRBJ1-5, with TRBD1 matching 9 bases. The germline CDR1 and CDR2 sequences are SEHNR and FQNEAQ (reference sequence). This CDR3 contains 15 residues. J gave up 4 bases and V 5 bases, and 6 bases lay outside the gene matches. The CDR3 DNA sequence: TGTGCCAGCAGCGCCGGGACAGGGTTTAATCAGCCCCAGCATTTT. Translation: CASSAGTGFNQPQHF.